This record covers a single TCR beta chain. Its antigen is not known. The sample originates from a study of T cell repertoires in cytomegalovirus infection. Study context: Public TCR beta signatures provided an indication of both CMV infection and a matching HLA type.

TCRdb re-called the reads with MiXCR, one entry per CDR3 protein. The sample has 510,000 or so distinct CDR3 sequences, around a quarter seen once. General study findings and limits: The ex vivo response was dominated by HLA-C-restricted CMV-specific TCR beta clonotypes. CMV carriers with the relevant HLA were identified by cumulative public TCR beta family frequency.

CDR1 and CDR2 (germline): SGHRS, YFSETQ. The CDR3 length is 20 residues. V gave up 4 bases and J gave up 4 bases; unmatched junction bases: 18. The clonotype comes from a human donor in good health (CMV status not recorded). Some clones in this sample may be carry-over from other donors' samples. The J gene is TRBJ2-2, the V gene TRBV5-1; 11 nucleotides line up with TRBD1. Input material: PBMCs. The CDR3 region is CASSVLDRDRGGRGTGELFF. Written as DNA, the CDR3 is TGCGCCAGCAGCGTCCTCGACCGGGACAGGGGGGGAAGAGGCACCGGGGAGCTGTTTTTT.